Below are 6 T cell receptor beta chains sequenced from a single sample in a study of blood T cell repertoires in COVID-19. This table comes from immunoSEQ multiplex PCR, and its TCRdb copy is limited to in-frame clones, with some not included. The table records around 260,000 clones, around 85% of them present only once. The specimen was PBMCs or T cells enriched from blood (not recorded which). The source is a woman in her twenties or thirties who had recovered from COVID-19.

The chain carries TRBV11-2 and TRBJ1-1, with D possibly TRBD1 on 5 matching bases. Germline V gene sequence: CDR1 SGHAT, CDR2 FQNNGV. The V end lost 0 bases, the J end lost 1 base, and 9 bases lay between the germline ends. The CDR3 sequence is 15 residues long. CDR3 nucleotide sequence: TGTGCCAGCAGCTTAGATGGTAGGGGGAACACTGAAGCTTTCTTT. Amino acid sequence: CASSLDGRGNTEAFF.

V and J are TRBV9 and TRBJ2-7, with a weak D call TRBD1 (6 bases). This CDR3 is built from 15 residues. Trimming removed 3 bases at V and 4 bases at J, with 17 bases between. Germline V gene sequence: CDR1 SGDLS, CDR2 YYNGEE. The CDR3 coding sequence is TGTGCCAGCAGCGACGGGACGGGACATCCGTACGAGCAGTACTTC. This gives the protein CASSDGTGHPYEQYF.

This chain joins TRBV5-5 and TRBJ1-2; D is possibly TRBD1 (6 bases). The CDR3 consists of 15 residues. Trimming removed 0 bases from V and 1 base from J, with 10 bases in between. Germline CDR1 SGHKS, CDR2 YYEKEE (reference sequence). The DNA of the CDR3 is TGTGCCAGCAGCTTGGCGGGACATTTTAACTATGGCTACACCTTC. Amino acids: CASSLAGHFNYGYTF.

The genes are TRBV7-2 and TRBJ1-2, with 7 bases fitting TRBD1. Trimming removed 2 bases from V and 4 bases from J; junction bases left unmatched: 10. The CDR3 has 16 amino acids. CDR1 is SGHTA and CDR2 is FQGNSA in the germline V gene. DNA for the CDR3: TGTGCCAGCAGCTTACCGAGTAGGGGGCCGGGCTATGGCTACACCTTC. Protein: CASSLPSRGPGYGYTF.

The CDR3, as DNA: TGTGCCAGCACTAGGACTCTAGAGGGTAACAGCTACACCTTC. It encodes CASTRTLEGNSYTF. V and J are TRBV9 and TRBJ1-2; D call uncertain. The CDR3 extends over 14 amino acids. Germline assignment: CDR1 SGDLS and CDR2 YYNGEE. Trimming took 6 bases from V and 9 from J, leaving 21 bases between them.

The rearrangement joins TRBV5-1 to TRBJ2-7, with 7 bases identical to TRBD2. The germline V gene has CDR1 SGHRS and CDR2 YFSETQ. CDR3 length: 13 residues. V lost 2 bases, J lost 5 bases, and 4 bases stayed unmatched. The DNA for the CDR3 is TGCGCCAGCAGCTTCAGGGAGGGCAACGAGCAGTACTTC. Translating it yields CASSFREGNEQYF.